The next 22 T cell receptor beta chains were all read from a single sample in a study of human T cells and chemical hapten exposure. Each CDR3 protein gets one entry after TCRdb re-called the RACE reads with MiXCR. The sample lists 45,000 to 60,000 distinct CDR3 sequences; about 9.3% were seen once. Regarding time point: patch test 1, 2 weeks after DPC sensitization. Treatment described: therapeutic diphenylcyclopropenone sensitization with weekly scalp DPC. The sequenced sample was whole blood, obtained in connection with sensitization to the hapten diphenylcyclopropenone (DPC). The origin of the receptors is a middle-aged woman with alopecia areata. Some clones in this sample may be carry-over from other donors' samples.

This clonotype was counted at least ten times. The chain joins TRBV12-3 or TRBV12-4 to TRBJ2-7, with TRBD2 as a possible D gene (7 bases). The CDR3 is 15 residues long. The V and J ends lost 3 bases and 4 bases respectively, with 16 bases between them. The CDR3 DNA reads as TGTGCCAGCAGTTTGGGGGGGCAGGGGAGATACGAGCAGTACTTC. It is translated as CASSLGGQGRYEQYF.

This clonotype was picked up many times. The chain links TRBV30 to TRBJ2-7, with D hard to call. The CDR3 length is 15 residues. Trimming pared 3 bases from V and 2 bases from J, leaving 17 bases between. The germline V gene encodes CDR1 GTSNPN and CDR2 SVGIG (reference sequence). The CDR3 bases are TGTGCCTGGAGCCCTCTCGGACCATTAGCCTACGAGCAGTACTTC. This encodes CAWSPLGPLAYEQYF.

This clonotype has more than one count but fewer than ten. The chain couples TRBV4-1 to TRBJ2-2; D is ambiguous. Germline V gives CDR1 MGHRA, CDR2 YSYEKL. Trimming shortened V by 4 bases and J by 4 bases, and 13 bases separated the two germline ends. The CDR3 is 15 amino acids. CDR3: CASSRGVWGTGELFF. The CDR3 DNA follows: TGCGCCAGCAGCCGAGGCGTTTGGGGCACCGGGGAGCTGTTTTTT.

This clonotype has a count of ten or more. The chain combines TRBV20-1 with TRBJ1-1, with 7 bases fitting TRBD1. The CDR3 has 17 residues. Germline V lookup: CDR1 DFQATT, CDR2 SNEGSKA (reference sequence). The ends lost 5 bases at V and 5 bases at J; junction bases unmatched: 20. This chain's CDR3 is CSAGEYGRGLSRTEAFF. CDR3 sequence (DNA): TGCAGTGCTGGGGAATATGGGAGGGGGCTTTCGAGGACTGAAGCTTTCTTT.

This clonotype was counted at least ten times. The chain has TRBV18 and TRBJ1-3; D is unclear. V lost 1 base, J lost 0 bases, and 16 bases lay in between. The CDR3 is 18 residues long. The germline V gene has CDR1 KGHSH and CDR2 LQKENI. The DNA of the CDR3 is TGTGCCAGCTCACCACGTATAGCCTCATCCAGCTCTGGAAACACCATATATTTT. This translates into CASSPRIASSSSGNTIYF.

The gene calls are TRBV13 and TRBJ2-1, with a possible D match to TRBD2 (7 bases). Per the germline V gene, CDR1 is PRHDT and CDR2 is FYEKMQ (reference sequence). The CDR3 runs 17 residues. Trimming took 5 bases from V and 7 from J, leaving 24 bases between them. The chain's CDR3 is CASSPPGGGGHTNEQFF. The DNA for the CDR3 is TGTGCCAGCAGCCCCCCGGGGGGCGGGGGCCATACTAATGAGCAGTTCTTC.

Only a few counts were recorded for this clonotype. A read error may be the cause here, since a much bigger clone is one base away. The chain uses TRBV9 and TRBJ1-1; D uncertain. Per the germline V gene, CDR1 is SGDLS and CDR2 is YYNGEE. V lost 3 bases to trimming and J lost 0 bases, with 9 bases between them. This CDR3 contains 14 residues. The CDR3 region is CASSAGNLNTEAFF. The CDR3 DNA is TGTGCCAGCAGCGCGGGAAATTTGAACACTGAAGCTTTCTTT.

The rearrangement uses TRBV9 and TRBJ1-1, with unresolved D. CDR3 size: 13 residues. In germline, CDR1 is SGDLS, CDR2 YYNGEE. Trimming pared 0 bases from V and 3 bases from J, leaving 6 bases between. The DNA for the CDR3 is TGTGCCAGCAGCGTAGACCTACACACTGAAGCTTTCTTT. Protein sequence: CASSVDLHTEAFF.

This clonotype has more than one count but fewer than ten. The chain carries TRBV12-3 or TRBV12-4 and TRBJ1-2; 7 nucleotides line up with TRBD1. The V gene end was trimmed by 10 bases and the J gene end by 2 bases; junction bases not matched to a gene: 4. The CDR3 totals 12 residues. The CDR3 bases are TGTGCCATCGGGACAGACAACTATGGCTACACCTTC. Encoded protein: CAIGTDNYGYTF.

This clonotype has ten or more counts. This chain uses TRBV12-3 or TRBV12-4 with TRBJ2-1; D not resolved. The CDR3 is 13 amino acids. The V gene lost 6 bases and the J gene lost 5 bases, with 11 bases spanning the gap. CDR3 residues: CASRLSTNNEQFF. For the CDR3, the DNA is TGTGCCAGCAGATTATCGACAAACAATGAGCAGTTCTTC.

This chain links TRBV9 with TRBJ2-5, with a weak D call TRBD2 (5 bases). This CDR3 region has 13 residues. Trimming took off 5 bases at V and 2 bases at J, with 10 bases between the two ends. Germline CDR1 reads SGDLS; CDR2 reads YYNGEE. The CDR3 DNA is TGTGCCAGCAGTGAGGACTTACAAGAGACCCAGTACTTC. It specifies CASSEDLQETQYF.

This clonotype was picked up a small number of times. V gene TRBV11-1 combines with J gene TRBJ2-7; D call uncertain. Trimming shortened V by 7 bases and J by 3 bases, and 10 bases separated the two germline ends. Germline V lookup: CDR1 SGHAT, CDR2 FQDESV (reference sequence). The CDR3 sequence is 12 residues long. CDR3 sequence reads: CASNDGRYEQYF. The CDR3, as DNA: TGTGCCAGCAATGACGGACGCTACGAGCAGTACTTC.

This clonotype was counted ten times or more. The rearrangement uses TRBV4-2 and TRBJ2-3, with 14 bases matching TRBD2. Germline CDR1 is LGHNA and CDR2 is YNFKEQ. There are 16 residues in the CDR3. After removal of 1 base from V and 4 bases from J, the junction contained 1 base not matched to a gene. In DNA form, the CDR3 reads TGTGCCAGCAGCCAAGGACTAGCGGGGGGGCCAGATACGCAGTATTTT. It translates to CASSQGLAGGPDTQYF.

This clonotype was seen repeatedly, ten times or more. The chain has TRBV29-1 and TRBJ2-1, with D tentatively TRBD2 (6 bases). V lost 2 bases, J lost 10 bases, and 12 bases lay in between. Germline CDR1 reads SQVTM; CDR2 reads ANQGSEA. The CDR3 extends over 12 amino acids. The CDR3 sequence is CSVEPQAGEQFF. CDR3 in DNA: TGCAGCGTTGAACCCCAGGCGGGAGAGCAGTTCTTC.

The V call is TRBV4-3, the J call TRBJ1-2, with D uncertain. Trimming cost V 0 bases and J 6 bases, with 14 bases left between them. This CDR3 region has 15 residues. Germline lookup yields CDR1 LGHNA and CDR2 YSLEER. The CDR3 loop reads CASSQDYGRSDGYTF. CDR3 in DNA: TGCGCCAGCAGCCAAGACTACGGACGGTCGGATGGCTACACCTTC.

This clonotype occurred a few times. The rearrangement uses TRBV9 and TRBJ1-3; possible D gene TRBD1, 5 bases. Germline assignment: CDR1 SGDLS and CDR2 YYNGEE. CDR3 size: 14 residues. V was clipped by 0 bases and J by 4 bases, with 8 bases between them. The CDR3 spells CASSVGGRGNTIYF. CDR3 sequence (DNA): TGTGCCAGCAGCGTAGGGGGACGGGGAAACACCATATATTTT.

This clonotype was counted at least ten times. The rearrangement links TRBV6-6 to TRBJ2-1; 7 bases are a match to TRBD2. The CDR3 loop spans 14 amino acids. Germline CDR1 reads MNHNY; CDR2 reads SVGAGI (reference sequence). V trimming: 11 bases; J trimming: 1 base; junction bases outside the gene matches: 8. The CDR3 DNA follows: TGTGCCGGGGGGGTGGCAGAGTCCTACAATGAGCAGTTCTTC. Residues: CAGGVAESYNEQFF.

Only a few counts were recorded for this clonotype. V usage is TRBV27 and J usage is TRBJ2-5, with TRBD1 identical over 8 bases. J was trimmed by 7 bases and V by 5 bases; bases with no gene match: 3. The CDR3 length is 12 residues. Germline V gene sequence: CDR1 MNHEY, CDR2 SMNVEV (reference sequence). The CDR3 loop is CASSGQGLTQYF. For the CDR3, the DNA is TGTGCCAGCAGTGGACAGGGCCTGACCCAGTACTTC.

This clonotype has ten or more counts. The rearrangement uses TRBV6-4 and TRBJ2-2, with D uncertain. V gave up 3 bases and J gave up 5 bases, with 7 bases separating them. CDR1 and CDR2 (germline): MRHNA, SNTAGT. The length of the CDR3 is 13 residues. CDR3 nucleotide sequence: TGTGCCAGCAGTGATCTGGCAACCGGGGAGCTGTTTTTT. It is translated as CASSDLATGELFF.

This clonotype was found a few times. V is TRBV23-1 and J is TRBJ1-1, with a weak D call TRBD1 (5 bases). TRBV23-1 qualifies as an ORF whose function is uncertain. Trimming took off 8 bases at V and 0 bases at J, with 25 bases between the two ends. This CDR3 spans 18 amino acids. CDR3 protein: CASGTTSDTSAMNTEAFF. The CDR3 bases are TGCGCCAGCGGAACCACGTCGGACACATCGGCAATGAACACTGAAGCTTTCTTT.

The V gene is TRBV28, the J gene TRBJ2-7; unclear D gene. The CDR3 runs 12 residues. Trimming left V 3 bases short and J 4 bases short, with 7 bases between. CDR1 MDHEN and CDR2 SYDVKM come from the germline V gene. The CDR3, as DNA: TGTGCCAGCAGTTTTGCCTTTTACGAGCAGTACTTC. As protein: CASSFAFYEQYF.

This chain joins TRBV19 and TRBJ2-1; D is perhaps TRBD1 (5 bases). The CDR3 sequence is 15 residues long. Looked up from germline, CDR1 is LNHDA and CDR2 is SQIVND (reference sequence). V lost 1 base and J 6 bases, leaving 13 bases between the germline ends. The CDR3 here is CASSIGRRQGNEQFF. The CDR3 bases are TGTGCCAGTAGTATAGGTCGACGGCAGGGCAATGAGCAGTTCTTC.